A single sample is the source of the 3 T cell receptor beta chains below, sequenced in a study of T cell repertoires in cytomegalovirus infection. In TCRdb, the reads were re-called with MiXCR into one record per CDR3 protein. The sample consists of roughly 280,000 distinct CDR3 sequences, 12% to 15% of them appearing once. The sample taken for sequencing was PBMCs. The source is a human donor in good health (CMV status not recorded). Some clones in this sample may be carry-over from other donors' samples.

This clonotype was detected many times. The CDR3 reads CASTSTREVYGYTF. The CDR3 bases are TGTGCCAGCACAAGTACAAGAGAGGTCTATGGCTACACCTTC. The rearrangement uses TRBV6-2 or TRBV6-3 and TRBJ1-2; D unclear. The V end lost 7 bases, the J end lost 4 bases, and 16 bases lay between the germline ends. CDR1 and CDR2 from the germline V gene are MNHEY and SVGEGT. CDR3 size: 14 residues.

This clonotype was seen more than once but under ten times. The CDR3, as DNA: TGTGCCAGCACTCCCCCGTGGCAGGGGGACGAGCAGTACTTC. Amino acid sequence: CASTPPWQGDEQYF. This sequence joins TRBV25-1 and TRBJ2-7; the match to TRBD1 covers 7 bases. CDR1 is MGHDK and CDR2 is SYGVNS in the germline V gene. This CDR3 contains 14 residues. Germline trimming cut 7 bases from V and 5 bases from J; bases unmatched to any gene: 11.

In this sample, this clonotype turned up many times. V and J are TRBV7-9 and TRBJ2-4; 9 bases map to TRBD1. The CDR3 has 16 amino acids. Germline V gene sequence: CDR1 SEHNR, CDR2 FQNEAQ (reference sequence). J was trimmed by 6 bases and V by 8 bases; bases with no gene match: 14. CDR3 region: CASPGTGILGVNIQYF. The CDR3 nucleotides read TGTGCCAGCCCTGGGACAGGGATACTCGGGGTAAACATTCAGTACTTC.